The clone carrying this TCR beta chain was recorded once. The V and J ends lost 3 bases and 11 bases, in that order; junction bases with no gene match: 3. The CDR3 sequence is 11 residues long. Germline loops: CDR1 SGDLS, CDR2 YYNGEE. This sample is part of a study of blood T cell repertoires in COVID-19. Study details: The study drew acute and convalescent COVID-19 samples from the United States, Italy and Spain.

Method: immunoSEQ multiplex PCR; TCRdb's copy keeps in-frame clones and lacks some. The sample yields approximately 250,000 clones, about nine tenths seen once. Sequencing was done on a sample of PBMCs or T cells enriched from blood (not recorded which). The chain joins TRBV9 to TRBJ2-3; 7 bases line up with TRBD1. The source is a woman in her 30s with acute COVID-19. CDR3 in DNA: TGTGCCAGCAGCGGGCAGGGGGAGCAGTATTTT. Protein product: CASSGQGEQYF.